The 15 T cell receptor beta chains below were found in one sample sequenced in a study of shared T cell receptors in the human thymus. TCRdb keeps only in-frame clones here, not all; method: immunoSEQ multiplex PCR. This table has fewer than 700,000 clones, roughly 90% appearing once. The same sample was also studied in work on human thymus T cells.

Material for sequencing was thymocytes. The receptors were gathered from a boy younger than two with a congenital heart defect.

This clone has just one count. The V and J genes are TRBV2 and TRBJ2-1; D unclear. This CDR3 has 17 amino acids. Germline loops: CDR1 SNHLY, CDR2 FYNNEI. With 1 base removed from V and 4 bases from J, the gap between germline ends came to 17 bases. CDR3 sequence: CASSEVPLGKEYNEQFF. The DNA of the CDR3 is TGTGCCAGCAGTGAAGTCCCCCTAGGTAAGGAATACAATGAGCAGTTCTTC.

This CDR3 is CASSFGTGYEKLFF. Here the CDR3 DNA reads TGTGCCAGCAGCTTCGGGACAGGGTACGAAAAACTGTTTTTT. The chain combines TRBV7-9 with TRBJ1-4, with 9 bases identical to TRBD1. Unmatched junction bases numbered 4, after V lost 3 bases and J lost 8 bases. This CDR3 has 14 residues. The germline gives CDR1 SEHNR, CDR2 FQNEAQ (reference sequence).

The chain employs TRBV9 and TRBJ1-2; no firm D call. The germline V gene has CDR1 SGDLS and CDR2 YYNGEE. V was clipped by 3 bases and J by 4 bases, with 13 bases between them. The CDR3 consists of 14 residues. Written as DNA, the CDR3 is TGTGCCAGCAGCGACCCCTTAGAGGGCTATGGCTACACCTTC. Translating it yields CASSDPLEGYGYTF.

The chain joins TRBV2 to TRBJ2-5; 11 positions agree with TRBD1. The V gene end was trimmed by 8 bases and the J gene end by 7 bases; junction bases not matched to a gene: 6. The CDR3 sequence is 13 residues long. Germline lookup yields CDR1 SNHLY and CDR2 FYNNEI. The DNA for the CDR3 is TGTGCCAGCCAGGACAGGGGGCCGGGGACCCAGTACTTC. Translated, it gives CASQDRGPGTQYF.

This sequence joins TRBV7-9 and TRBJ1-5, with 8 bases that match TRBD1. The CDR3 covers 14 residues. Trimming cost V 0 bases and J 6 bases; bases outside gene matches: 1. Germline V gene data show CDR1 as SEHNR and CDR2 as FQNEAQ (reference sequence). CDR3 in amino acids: CASSLADRGQPQHF. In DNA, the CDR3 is TGTGCCAGCAGCTTAGCCGACAGGGGTCAGCCCCAGCATTTT.

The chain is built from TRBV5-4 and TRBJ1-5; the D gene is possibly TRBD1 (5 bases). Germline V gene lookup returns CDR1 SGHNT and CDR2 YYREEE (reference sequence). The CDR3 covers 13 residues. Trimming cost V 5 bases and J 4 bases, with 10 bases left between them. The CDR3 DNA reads TGTGCCAGCAGTCGGGGGGGGAATCAGCCCCAGCATTTT. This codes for CASSRGGNQPQHF.

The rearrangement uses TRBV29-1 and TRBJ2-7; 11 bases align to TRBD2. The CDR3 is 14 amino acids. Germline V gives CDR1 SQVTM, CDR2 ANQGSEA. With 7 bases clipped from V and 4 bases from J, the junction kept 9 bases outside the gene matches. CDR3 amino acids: CSGGTSGLVYEQYF. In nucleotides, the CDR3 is TGCAGCGGAGGGACTAGCGGTTTGGTGTACGAGCAGTACTTC.

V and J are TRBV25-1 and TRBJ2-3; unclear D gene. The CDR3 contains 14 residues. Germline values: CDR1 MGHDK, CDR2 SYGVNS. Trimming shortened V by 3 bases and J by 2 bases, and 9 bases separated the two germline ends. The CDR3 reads CASSDDHFTDTQYF. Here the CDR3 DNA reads TGTGCCAGCAGTGACGATCACTTCACAGATACGCAGTATTTT.

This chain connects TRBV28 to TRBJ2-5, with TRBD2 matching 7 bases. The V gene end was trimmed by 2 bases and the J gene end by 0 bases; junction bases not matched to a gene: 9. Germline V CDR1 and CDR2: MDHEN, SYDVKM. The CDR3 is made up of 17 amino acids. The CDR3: CASSLRSGGLYQETQYF. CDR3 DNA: TGTGCCAGCAGTTTAAGATCGGGGGGACTGTACCAAGAGACCCAGTACTTC. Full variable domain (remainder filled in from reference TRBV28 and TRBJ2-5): DVKVTQSSRYLVKRTGEKVFLECVQDMDHENMFWYRQDPGLGLRLIYFSYDVKMKEKGDIPEGYSVSREKKERFSLILESASTNQTSMYLCASSLRSGGLYQETQYFGPGTRLLVL.

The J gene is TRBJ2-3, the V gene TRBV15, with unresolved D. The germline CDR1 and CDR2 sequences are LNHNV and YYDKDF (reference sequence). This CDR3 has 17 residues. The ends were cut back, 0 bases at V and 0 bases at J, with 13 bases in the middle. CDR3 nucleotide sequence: TGTGCCACCAGCAGAGATCTCGGTAGAGCTAGCACAGATACGCAGTATTTT. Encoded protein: CATSRDLGRASTDTQYF.

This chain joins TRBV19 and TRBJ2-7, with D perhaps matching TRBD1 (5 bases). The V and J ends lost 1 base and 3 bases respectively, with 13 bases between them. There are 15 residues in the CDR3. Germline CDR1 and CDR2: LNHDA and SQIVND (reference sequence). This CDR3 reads CASSIAPDNNYEQYF. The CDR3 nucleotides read TGTGCCAGTAGTATAGCCCCGGACAATAACTACGAGCAGTACTTC.

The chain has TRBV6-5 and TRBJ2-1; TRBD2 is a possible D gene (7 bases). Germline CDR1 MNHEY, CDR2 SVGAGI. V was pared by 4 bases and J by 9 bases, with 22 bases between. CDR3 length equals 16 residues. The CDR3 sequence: CASSCPGGGRTSEQFF. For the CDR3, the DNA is TGTGCCAGCAGTTGCCCGGGCGGGGGCCGGACGTCTGAGCAGTTCTTC.

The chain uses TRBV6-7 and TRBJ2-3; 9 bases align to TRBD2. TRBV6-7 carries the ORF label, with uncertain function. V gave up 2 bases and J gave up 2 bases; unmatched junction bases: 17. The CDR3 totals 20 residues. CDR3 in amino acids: CASSYRLAGTTINFTDTQYF. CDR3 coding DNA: TGTGCCAGCAGTTACAGGCTAGCGGGAACAACCATAAATTTCACAGATACGCAGTATTTT.

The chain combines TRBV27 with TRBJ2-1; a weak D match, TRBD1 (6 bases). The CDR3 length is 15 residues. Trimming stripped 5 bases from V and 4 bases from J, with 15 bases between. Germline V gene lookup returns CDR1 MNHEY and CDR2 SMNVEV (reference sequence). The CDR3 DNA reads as TGTGCCAGCAGTATGGACAGAACCACATACAATGAGCAGTTCTTC. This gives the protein CASSMDRTTYNEQFF.

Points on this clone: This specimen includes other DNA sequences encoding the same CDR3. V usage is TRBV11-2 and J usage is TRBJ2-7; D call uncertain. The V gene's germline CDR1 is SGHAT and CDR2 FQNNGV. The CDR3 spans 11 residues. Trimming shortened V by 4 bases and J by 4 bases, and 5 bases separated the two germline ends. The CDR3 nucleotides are TGTGCCAGCAGCTCAACATACGAGCAGTACTTC. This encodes CASSSTYEQYF.